This note documents a single T cell receptor beta chain sequence. The antigen is not known. An assay was performed, and its level was deep. Authors' processing steps: ImmunoSEQ supplied junction-only sequences lacking quality scores, so filtering was different. The repertoire was sequenced with immunoSEQ multiplex PCR; TCRdb's copy has only in-frame clones and lacks some. D and trimming come from the DNA, and the V and J calls and clone size come from that table. Among some 2.3 million clones listed, 93% were seen once. This specimen comes from a study of shared clonotypes between healthy human individuals. CDR1 and CDR2 from the germline V gene are MNHNS and SASEGT. V dropped 3 bases and J dropped 6 bases, with 6 bases sitting between them. This CDR3 region has 11 residues. General observations from the study: Between a few donors, naive CD4 clonotypes were shared at a level of about 5%.

This chain joins TRBV6-1 and TRBJ2-7; D ambiguous. The sample taken for sequencing was naive CD4+ T cells from PBMCs. Subset indicated: CD45RA+ positively selected. The receptor comes from a man aged 18 to 29 in good health. Some clones in this sample may be carry-over from other donors' samples. CDR3 nucleotides: TGTGCCAGCAGTGAGATTGTCGAGCAGTACTTC. Encoded protein: CASSEIVEQYF.